This TCR beta chain appears in the sequencing data of a study of identical twins. Study-wide results and caveats: Conclusions came from cross-sectional statistical analysis, not from following the same donors. Partly confounded zero-insertion analyses could result from invariant MAIT and iNKT cells.

Trimming removed 5 bases at V and 1 base at J, with 8 bases between. The CDR3 covers 13 residues. Germline V gene data show CDR1 as PRHDT and CDR2 as FYEKMQ (reference sequence). One entry per CDR3 protein results from TCRdb running MiXCR on the 5' RACE reads. The sample shows 400,000 to 500,000 distinct CDR3 sequences, around 18% of them seen only once. This clonotype was seen only a few times. What it recognizes is unknown. This chain joins TRBV13 and TRBJ1-1; D is undetermined. The sample consisted of naive T cells sorted from blood. The sequence was collected from a man in his fifties in good health. The CDR3 nucleotides read TGTGCCAGCAGCGAGGGTCCGAACACTGAAGCTTTCTTT. Translation gives CASSEGPNTEAFF.